The T cell receptor (beta chain) under discussion was sequenced for a study of T cells in Graves' hyperthyroidism and ophthalmopathy. Turning to the study itself: Pretreatment peripheral blood was obtained at initial diagnosis. Study-level points and caveats: Blood also carried most thyroid clonotypes expanded above 0.001. Onset of ophthalmopathy came a median around 7.1 months after the model predicted it.

Researchers amplified the TCR beta CDR3 regions from RNA transcripts. Researchers ran a first-round RT-PCR on the TCR CDR3 using the HTBI primer set. TCRdb processed the multiplex PCR reads anew with MiXCR; each CDR3 protein has one entry. This sample yields hundreds of thousands of distinct CDR3 sequences, of which approximately 18% are seen a single time; roughly 39% belongs to the top ten. V gave up 6 bases and J gave up 5 bases, with 16 bases separating them. CDR3 length: 14 amino acids. Comment on this clonotype: What it binds is not known.

Patients with ophthalmopathy all had a Clinical Activity Score of at least 3, a NOSPECS grade of at least 4 and duration under 3 months. The chain recombines TRBV12-3 or TRBV12-4 with TRBJ1-1, with D maybe TRBD1 (6 bases). The clonotype comes from a man aged 50 or older with Graves' ophthalmopathy. The sequencing sample was made of blood. The CDR3 DNA sequence: TGTGCCAGCAGAATCAGGGGCCTACGAACTGAAGCTTTCTTT. It codes for CASRIRGLRTEAFF.